The table lists the clone carrying this TCR beta chain with a few counts. What it recognizes is unknown. Peripheral blood genomic DNA, not sorted cells or RNA, was the template. This entry belongs to a study of T cell repertoires in aging, cancer and after chemotherapy. Turning to the study itself: Glioblastoma patients receiving temozolomide-based therapy gave paired samples before and after chemotherapy.

Notes on the study in general: The repertoire data cannot show anything about immunological memory following chemotherapy. Rebound thymic output was suggested by rising median generation probability during chemotherapy in each cancer cohort.

The V segment lost 9 bases and the J segment 4 bases; nucleotides outside the gene matches: 12. Germline V gene sequence: CDR1 LNHDA, CDR2 SQIVND (reference sequence). CDR3 length: 15 residues. Rearranged V-D-J TRB sequences were amplified with a mixed TRB-A/B primer pool. TCRdb called the multiplex PCR reads again in MiXCR, with one record for every CDR3 protein. This sample has approximately 3,000 distinct CDR3 sequences, with around a quarter found just once. The sequenced sample was blood. V and J are TRBV19 and TRBJ2-1, with 7 bases matching TRBD1. The source is a human donor with a solid tumor. The CDR3 loop is CAREDQGENYNEQFF. In DNA, the CDR3 is TGTGCCAGAGAAGACCAGGGGGAGAATTACAATGAGCAGTTCTTC. Full variable domain (remainder filled in from reference TRBV19 and TRBJ2-1): DGGITQSPKYLFRKEGQNVTLSCEQNLNHDAMYWYRQDPGQGLRLIYYSQIVNDFQKGDIAEGYSVSREKKESFPLTVTSAQKNPTAFYLCAREDQGENYNEQFFGPGTRLTVL.